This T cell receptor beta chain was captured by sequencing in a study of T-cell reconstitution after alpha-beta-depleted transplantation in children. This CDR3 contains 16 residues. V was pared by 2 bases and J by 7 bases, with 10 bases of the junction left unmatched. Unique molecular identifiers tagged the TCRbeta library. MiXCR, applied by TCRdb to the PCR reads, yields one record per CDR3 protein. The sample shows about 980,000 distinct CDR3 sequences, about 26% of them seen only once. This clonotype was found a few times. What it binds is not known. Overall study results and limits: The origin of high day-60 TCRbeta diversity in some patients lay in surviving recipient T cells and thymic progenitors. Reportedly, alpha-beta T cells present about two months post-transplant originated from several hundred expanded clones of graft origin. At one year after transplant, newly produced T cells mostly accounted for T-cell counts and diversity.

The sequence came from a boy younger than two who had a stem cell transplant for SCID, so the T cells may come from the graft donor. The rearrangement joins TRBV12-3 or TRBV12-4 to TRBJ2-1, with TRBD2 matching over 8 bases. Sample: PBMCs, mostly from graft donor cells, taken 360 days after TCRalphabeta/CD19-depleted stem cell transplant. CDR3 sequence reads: CASSLHLAGVSNEQFF. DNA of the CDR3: TGTGCCAGCAGTTTACACCTAGCGGGCGTGTCGAATGAGCAGTTCTTC.